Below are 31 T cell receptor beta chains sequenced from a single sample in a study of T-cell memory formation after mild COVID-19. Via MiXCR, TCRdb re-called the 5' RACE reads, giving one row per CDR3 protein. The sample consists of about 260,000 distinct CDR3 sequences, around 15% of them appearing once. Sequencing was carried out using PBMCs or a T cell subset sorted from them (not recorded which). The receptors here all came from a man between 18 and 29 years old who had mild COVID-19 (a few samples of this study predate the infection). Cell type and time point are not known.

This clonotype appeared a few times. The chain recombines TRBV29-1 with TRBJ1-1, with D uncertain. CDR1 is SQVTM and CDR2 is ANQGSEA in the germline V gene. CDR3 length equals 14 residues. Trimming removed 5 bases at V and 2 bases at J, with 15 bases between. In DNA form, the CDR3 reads TGCAGCGTTACCCTGGACCTATCTAACACTGAAGCTTTCTTT. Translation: CSVTLDLSNTEAFF.

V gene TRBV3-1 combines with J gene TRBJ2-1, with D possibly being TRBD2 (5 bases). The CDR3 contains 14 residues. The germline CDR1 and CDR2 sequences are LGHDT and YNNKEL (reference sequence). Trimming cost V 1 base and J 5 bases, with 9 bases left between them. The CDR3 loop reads CASSQGASNNEQFF. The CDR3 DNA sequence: TGTGCCAGCAGCCAAGGGGCTAGCAACAATGAGCAGTTCTTC.

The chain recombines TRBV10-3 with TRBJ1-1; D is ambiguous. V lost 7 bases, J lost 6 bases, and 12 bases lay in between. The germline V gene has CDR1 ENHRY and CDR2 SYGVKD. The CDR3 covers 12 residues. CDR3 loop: CAIKVPDAEAFF. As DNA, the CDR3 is TGTGCCATCAAGGTGCCGGACGCTGAAGCTTTCTTT.

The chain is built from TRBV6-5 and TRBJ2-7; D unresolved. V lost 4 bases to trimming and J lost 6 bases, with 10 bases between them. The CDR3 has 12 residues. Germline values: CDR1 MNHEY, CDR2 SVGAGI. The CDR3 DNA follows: TGTGCCAGCAGTTCCGACACGAGCGAGCAGTACTTC. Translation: CASSSDTSEQYF.

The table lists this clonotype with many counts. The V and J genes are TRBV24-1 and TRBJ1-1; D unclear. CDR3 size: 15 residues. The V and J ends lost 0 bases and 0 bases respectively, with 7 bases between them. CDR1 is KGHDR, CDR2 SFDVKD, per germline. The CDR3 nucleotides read TGTGCCACCAGTGATTTGTTCGCGTTGAACACTGAAGCTTTCTTT. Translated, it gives CATSDLFALNTEAFF.

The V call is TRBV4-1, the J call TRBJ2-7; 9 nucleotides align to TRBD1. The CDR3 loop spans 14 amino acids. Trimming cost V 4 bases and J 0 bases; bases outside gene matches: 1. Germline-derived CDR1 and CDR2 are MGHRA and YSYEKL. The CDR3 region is CASSPTGGSYEQYF. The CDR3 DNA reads TGCGCCAGCAGCCCGACAGGGGGCTCCTACGAGCAGTACTTC.

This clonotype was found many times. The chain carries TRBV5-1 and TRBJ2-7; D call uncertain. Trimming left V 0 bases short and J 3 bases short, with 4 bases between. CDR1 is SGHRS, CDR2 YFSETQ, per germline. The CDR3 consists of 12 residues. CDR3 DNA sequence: TGCGCCAGCAGCTTGGGCGACTACGAGCAGTACTTC. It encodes CASSLGDYEQYF.

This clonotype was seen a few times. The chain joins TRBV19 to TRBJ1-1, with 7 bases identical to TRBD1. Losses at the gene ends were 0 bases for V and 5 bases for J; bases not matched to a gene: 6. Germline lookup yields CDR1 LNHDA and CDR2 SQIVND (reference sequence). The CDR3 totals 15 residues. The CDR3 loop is CASSIDRTGGTEAFF. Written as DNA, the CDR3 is TGTGCCAGTAGTATAGACCGGACAGGCGGGACTGAAGCTTTCTTT.

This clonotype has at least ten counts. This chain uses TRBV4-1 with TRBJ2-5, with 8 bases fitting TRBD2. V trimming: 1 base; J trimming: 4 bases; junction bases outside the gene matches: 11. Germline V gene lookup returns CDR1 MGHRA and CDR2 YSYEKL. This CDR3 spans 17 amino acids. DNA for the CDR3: TGCGCCAGCAGCCAAGGGCTAGCGGGTCCCGGGGGAGAGACCCAGTACTTC. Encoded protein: CASSQGLAGPGGETQYF.

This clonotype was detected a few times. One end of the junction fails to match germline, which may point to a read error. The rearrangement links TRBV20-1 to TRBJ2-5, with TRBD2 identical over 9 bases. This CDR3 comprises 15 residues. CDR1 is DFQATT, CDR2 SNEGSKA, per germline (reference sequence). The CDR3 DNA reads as TGCAGTGCCCCGGCGGCGGGGGGGCTATGGGAGACCAAGTACTTC. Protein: CSAPAAGGLWETKYF.

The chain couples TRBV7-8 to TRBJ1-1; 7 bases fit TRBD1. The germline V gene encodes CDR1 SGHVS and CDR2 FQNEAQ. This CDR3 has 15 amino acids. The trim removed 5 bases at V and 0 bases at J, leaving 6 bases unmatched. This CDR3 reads CASSATGSLNTEAFF. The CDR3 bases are TGTGCCAGCAGCGCGACAGGGTCATTGAACACTGAAGCTTTCTTT.

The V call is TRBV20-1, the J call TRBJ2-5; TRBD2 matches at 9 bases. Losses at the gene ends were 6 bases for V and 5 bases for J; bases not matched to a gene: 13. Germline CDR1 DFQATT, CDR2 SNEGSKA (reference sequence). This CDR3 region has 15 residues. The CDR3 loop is CSAPPASGAWETQYF. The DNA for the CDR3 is TGCAGTGCCCCCCCAGCTAGCGGGGCCTGGGAGACCCAGTACTTC.

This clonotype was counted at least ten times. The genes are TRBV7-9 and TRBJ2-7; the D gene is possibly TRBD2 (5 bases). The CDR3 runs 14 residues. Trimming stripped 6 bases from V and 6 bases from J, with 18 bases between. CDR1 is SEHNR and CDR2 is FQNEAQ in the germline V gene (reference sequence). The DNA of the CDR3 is TGTGCCAGCAGTACCCGGGGTAGGGAACGCGAGCAGTACGTC. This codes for CASSTRGREREQYV.

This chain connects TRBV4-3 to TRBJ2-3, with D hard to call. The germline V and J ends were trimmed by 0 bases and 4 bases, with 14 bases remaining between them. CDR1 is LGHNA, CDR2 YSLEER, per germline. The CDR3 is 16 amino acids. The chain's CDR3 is CASSQDLGWVADTQYF. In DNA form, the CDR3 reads TGCGCCAGCAGCCAAGATTTGGGGTGGGTCGCAGATACGCAGTATTTT.

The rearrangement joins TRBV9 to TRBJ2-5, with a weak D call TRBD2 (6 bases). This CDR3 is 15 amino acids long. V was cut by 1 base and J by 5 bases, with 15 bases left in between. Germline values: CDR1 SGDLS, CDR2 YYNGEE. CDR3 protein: CASSVNAGTVETQYF. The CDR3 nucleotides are TGTGCCAGCAGCGTAAACGCCGGGACTGTGGAGACCCAGTACTTC.

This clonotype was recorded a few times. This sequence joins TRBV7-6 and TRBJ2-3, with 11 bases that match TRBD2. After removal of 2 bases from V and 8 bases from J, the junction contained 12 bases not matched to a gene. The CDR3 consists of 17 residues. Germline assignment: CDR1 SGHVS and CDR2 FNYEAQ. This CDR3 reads CASSLSASGGPRGTQYF. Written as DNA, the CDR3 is TGTGCCAGCAGCTTATCAGCTAGCGGGGGGCCTCGGGGTACGCAGTATTTT.

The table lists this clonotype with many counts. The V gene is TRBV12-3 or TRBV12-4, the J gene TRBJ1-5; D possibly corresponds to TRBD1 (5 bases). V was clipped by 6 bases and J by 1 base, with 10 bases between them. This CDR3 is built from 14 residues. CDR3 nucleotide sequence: TGTGCCAGCAGCTTACGGGGGAGCAATCAGCCCCAGCATTTT. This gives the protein CASSLRGSNQPQHF.

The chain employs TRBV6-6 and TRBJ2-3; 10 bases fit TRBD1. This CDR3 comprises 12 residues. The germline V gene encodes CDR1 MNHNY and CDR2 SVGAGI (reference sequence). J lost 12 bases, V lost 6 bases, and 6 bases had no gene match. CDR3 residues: CASSPGQGRQYF. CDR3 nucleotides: TGTGCCAGCAGCCCGGGACAGGGGCGTCAGTATTTT.

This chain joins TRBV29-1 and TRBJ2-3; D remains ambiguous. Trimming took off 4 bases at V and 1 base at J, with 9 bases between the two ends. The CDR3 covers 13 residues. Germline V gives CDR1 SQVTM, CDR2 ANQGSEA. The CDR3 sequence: CSVGQARTDTQYF. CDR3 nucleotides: TGCAGCGTTGGGCAGGCTCGCACAGATACGCAGTATTTT.

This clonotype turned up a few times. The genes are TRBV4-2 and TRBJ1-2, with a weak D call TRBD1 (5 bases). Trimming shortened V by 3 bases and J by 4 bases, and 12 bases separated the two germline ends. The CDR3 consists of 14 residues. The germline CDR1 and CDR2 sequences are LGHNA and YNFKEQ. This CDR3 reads CASSQEDTAYGYTF. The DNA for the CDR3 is TGTGCCAGCAGCCAGGAGGACACGGCCTATGGCTACACCTTC.

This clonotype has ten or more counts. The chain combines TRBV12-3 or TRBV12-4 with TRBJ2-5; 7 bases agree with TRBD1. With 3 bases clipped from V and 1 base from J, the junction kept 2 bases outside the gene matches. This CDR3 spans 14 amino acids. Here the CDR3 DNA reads TGTGCCAGCAGTTTTAGGGACAGCCAAGAGACCCAGTACTTC. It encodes CASSFRDSQETQYF.

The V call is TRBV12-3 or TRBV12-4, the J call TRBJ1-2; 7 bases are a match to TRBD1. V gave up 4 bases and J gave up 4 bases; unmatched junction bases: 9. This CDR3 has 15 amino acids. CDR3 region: CASSWGKGAIYGYTF. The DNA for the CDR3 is TGTGCCAGCAGTTGGGGAAAGGGGGCTATCTATGGCTACACCTTC.

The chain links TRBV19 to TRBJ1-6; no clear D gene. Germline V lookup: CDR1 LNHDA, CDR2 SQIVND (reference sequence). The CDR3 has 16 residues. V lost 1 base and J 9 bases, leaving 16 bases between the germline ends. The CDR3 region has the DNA TGTGCCAGTAGTATAGGTGGCACCGAAAGCCTTTCACCCCTCCACTTT. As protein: CASSIGGTESLSPLHF.

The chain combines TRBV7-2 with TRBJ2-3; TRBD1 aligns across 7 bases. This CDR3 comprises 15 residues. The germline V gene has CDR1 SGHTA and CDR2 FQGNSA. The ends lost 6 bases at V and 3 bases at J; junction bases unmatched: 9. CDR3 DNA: TGTGCCAGCAGAAGACAGGGATGGTTAACAGATACGCAGTATTTT. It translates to CASRRQGWLTDTQYF.

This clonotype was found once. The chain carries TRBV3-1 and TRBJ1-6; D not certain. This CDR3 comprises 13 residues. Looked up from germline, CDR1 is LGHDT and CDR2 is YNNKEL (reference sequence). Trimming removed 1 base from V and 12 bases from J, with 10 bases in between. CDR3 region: CASSQAVGRPLHF. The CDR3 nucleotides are TGTGCCAGCAGCCAAGCGGTCGGGAGACCCCTCCACTTT.

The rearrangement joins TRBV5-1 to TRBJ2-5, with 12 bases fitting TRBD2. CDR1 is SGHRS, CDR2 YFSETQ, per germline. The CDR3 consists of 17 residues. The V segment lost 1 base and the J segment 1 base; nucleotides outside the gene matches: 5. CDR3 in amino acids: CASSLPQLAGGQETQYF. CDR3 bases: TGCGCCAGCAGCTTGCCTCAACTAGCGGGGGGCCAAGAGACCCAGTACTTC.

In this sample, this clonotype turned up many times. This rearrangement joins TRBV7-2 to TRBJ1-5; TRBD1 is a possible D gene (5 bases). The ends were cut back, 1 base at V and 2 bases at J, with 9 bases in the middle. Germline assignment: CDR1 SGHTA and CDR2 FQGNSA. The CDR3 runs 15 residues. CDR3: CASSLVGAGNQPQHF. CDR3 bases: TGTGCCAGCAGCTTAGTCGGGGCTGGCAATCAGCCCCAGCATTTT.

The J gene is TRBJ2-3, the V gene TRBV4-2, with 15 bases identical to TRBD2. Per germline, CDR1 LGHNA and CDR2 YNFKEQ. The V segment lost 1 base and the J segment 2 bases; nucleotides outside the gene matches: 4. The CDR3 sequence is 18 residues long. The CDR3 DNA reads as TGTGCCAGCAGCCAAGCCGGGACTAGCGGGGGGATCACAGATACGCAGTATTTT. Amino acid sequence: CASSQAGTSGGITDTQYF.

This CDR3 is CATTGYYGYTF. DNA for the CDR3: TGTGCCACCACCGGATACTATGGCTACACCTTC. The chain has TRBV6-6 and TRBJ1-2; no reliable D call. The CDR3 covers 11 residues. From germline, CDR1 is MNHNY and CDR2 SVGAGI (reference sequence). V was shortened by 10 bases and J by 3 bases, with 9 bases between the two germline ends.

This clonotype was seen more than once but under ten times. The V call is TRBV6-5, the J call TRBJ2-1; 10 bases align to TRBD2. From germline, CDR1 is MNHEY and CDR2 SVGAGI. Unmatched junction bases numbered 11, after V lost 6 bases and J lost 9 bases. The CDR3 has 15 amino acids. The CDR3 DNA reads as TGTGCCAGCAGCAGTCCCGGGACTAGCGAGATTGAGCAGTTCTTC. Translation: CASSSPGTSEIEQFF.

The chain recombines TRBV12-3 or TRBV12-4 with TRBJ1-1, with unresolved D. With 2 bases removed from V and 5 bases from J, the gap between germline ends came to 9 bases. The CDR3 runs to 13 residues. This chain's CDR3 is CASSLMGRTEAFF. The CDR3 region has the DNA TGTGCCAGCAGTTTAATGGGGAGGACTGAAGCTTTCTTT.